The clone carrying this TCR beta chain appeared a single time. Data came from immunoSEQ multiplex PCR; TCRdb stores just in-frame clones and leaves some out. The table records 150,000 to 200,000 clones, roughly 86% of them present only once. This entry belongs to a study of blood T cell repertoires in COVID-19. The origin of this receptor is a woman aged 30 to 39 who had recovered from COVID-19. The material sequenced was PBMCs or T cells enriched from blood (not recorded which).

CDR3 bases: TGTGCCAGCAGTTCACCCCAGAGGTCGAATGAAAAACTGTTTTTT. Translated, it gives CASSSPQRSNEKLFF. The chain is built from TRBV28 and TRBJ1-4; D gene uncertain. Germline CDR1 MDHEN, CDR2 SYDVKM. Between the trimmed V and J ends, which lost 4 bases and 5 bases, there was a span of 14 bases. This CDR3 contains 15 residues.